These 30 T cell receptor beta chains originate from one sample sequenced in a study of beta chain features in type 1 diabetes. The study reverse transcribed the entire isolated RNA, so it sequenced expressed TCRB transcripts. TCRdb's copy holds only in-frame clones and misses some; the assay was immunoSEQ multiplex PCR. The table lists 200,000 to 250,000 clones, 9.6% of them singletons. The sample consisted of naive CD4+ T cells from blood. The receptors were sampled from a woman aged 18 to 35 in good health.

This clone was seen a handful of times. For the CDR3, the DNA is TGCGCCAGCAGCTTTTTCCGGACAGGGGTGGGGGACAGGGACACTGAAGCTTTCTTT. This sequence encodes CASSFFRTGVGDRDTEAFF. The gene calls are TRBV5-1 and TRBJ1-1; TRBD1 matches 9 bases. Germline CDR1 SGHRS, CDR2 YFSETQ. The CDR3 runs 19 residues. The V segment lost 2 bases and the J segment 3 bases; nucleotides outside the gene matches: 17. The variable domain in full, completed from reference TRBV5-1 and TRBJ1-1, reads KAGVTQTPRYLIKTRGQQVTLSCSPISGHRSVSWYQQTPGQGLQFLFEYFSETQRNKGNFPGRFSGRQFSNSRSEMNVSTLELGDSALYLCASSFFRTGVGDRDTEAFFGQGTRLTVV.

Ten or more counts support this clone. The rearrangement uses TRBV7-9 and TRBJ2-5; D is possibly TRBD2 (5 bases). The germline CDR1 and CDR2 sequences are SEHNR and FQNEAQ (reference sequence). This CDR3 is 14 amino acids long. Trimming took off 3 bases at V and 4 bases at J, with 12 bases between the two ends. The CDR3 protein is CASSFLRVGETQYF. The CDR3 DNA follows: TGTGCCAGCAGCTTTCTGAGGGTCGGAGAGACCCAGTACTTC.

CDR3 protein: CSVGGSLTGPDTQYF. The DNA of the CDR3 is TGCAGCGTTGGGGGGTCCCTTACAGGGCCAGATACGCAGTATTTT. The chain recombines TRBV29-1 with TRBJ2-3; TRBD1 is a possible D gene (6 bases). V lost 4 bases, J lost 4 bases, and 18 bases lay in between. CDR3 length equals 15 residues. Germline CDR1 is SQVTM and CDR2 is ANQGSEA.

This clone was counted a few times. CDR3 sequence (DNA): TGTGCCAGTAGTCGTTTGGACAGGGGGGCTAACTATGGCTACACCTTC. It yields the protein CASSRLDRGANYGYTF. The rearrangement links TRBV19 to TRBJ1-2; TRBD1 aligns across 10 bases. The CDR3 length is 16 residues. J gave up 0 bases and V 5 bases, and 6 bases lay outside the gene matches. Germline V CDR1 and CDR2: LNHDA, SQIVND (reference sequence).

The chain employs TRBV6-1 and TRBJ1-3; perhaps TRBD1 as D (6 bases). V lost 6 bases, J lost 3 bases, and 9 bases lay in between. CDR1 and CDR2 from the germline V gene are MNHNS and SASEGT. This CDR3 comprises 13 residues. CDR3 amino acids: CASRQGVGNTIYF. The CDR3 DNA reads TGTGCCAGCAGACAGGGCGTTGGAAACACCATATATTTT.

V is TRBV30 and J is TRBJ2-7; 7 bases are shared with TRBD1. Trimming took 1 base from V and 0 from J; bases not matched to a gene: 3. The CDR3 consists of 14 residues. Germline V gene sequence: CDR1 GTSNPN, CDR2 SVGIG (reference sequence). The CDR3 nucleotides are TGTGCCTGGAGTGGGGGGACAGTCTCCTACGAGCAGTACTTC. It encodes CAWSGGTVSYEQYF.

This clone has more than one count but fewer than ten. V usage is TRBV9 and J usage is TRBJ1-5; weak D call: TRBD1 (6 bases). The CDR3 has 14 residues. Germline V gene lookup returns CDR1 SGDLS and CDR2 YYNGEE. Trimming removed 3 bases at V and 7 bases at J, with 14 bases between. CDR3 loop: CASSAAAGAQPQHF. In DNA form, the CDR3 reads TGTGCCAGCAGCGCCGCGGCGGGGGCCCAGCCCCAGCATTTT.

The rearrangement links TRBV7-6 to TRBJ2-2, with TRBD1 identical over 8 bases. CDR3 size: 16 residues. The V gene end was trimmed by 4 bases and the J gene end by 5 bases; junction bases not matched to a gene: 9. The V gene's germline CDR1 is SGHVS and CDR2 FNYEAQ. Here the CDR3 DNA reads TGTGCCAGCAGCTCCCCCAGGGGGCCCGGGACCGGGGAGCTGTTTTTT. As protein: CASSSPRGPGTGELFF.

This clone was picked up many times. The same CDR3 arises from other DNA sequences in this sample as well. This sequence joins TRBV5-4 and TRBJ2-7; 11 positions agree with TRBD2. CDR1 and CDR2 from the germline V gene are SGHNT and YYREEE (reference sequence). The CDR3 consists of 15 residues. J was trimmed by 1 base and V by 3 bases; bases with no gene match: 3. This CDR3 reads CASSSRTSGSYEQYF. The CDR3 bases are TGTGCCAGCAGCTCTCGGACTAGCGGGTCCTACGAGCAGTACTTC.

The chain couples TRBV5-1 to TRBJ2-5; 10 bases map to TRBD1. Germline V gives CDR1 SGHRS, CDR2 YFSETQ. After removal of 3 bases from V and 7 bases from J, the junction contained 12 bases not matched to a gene. The CDR3 spans 16 residues. The CDR3 nucleotides read TGCGCCAGCAGCTGGACCGGGACAGGGGACTTAGGGACCCAGTACTTC. Its protein is CASSWTGTGDLGTQYF.

The chain links TRBV30 to TRBJ1-3, with 7 bases matching TRBD1. CDR3 length: 17 residues. V was clipped by 0 bases and J by 0 bases; unmatched bases: 8. CDR1 and CDR2 from the germline V gene are GTSNPN and SVGIG (reference sequence). The DNA for the CDR3 is TGTGCCTGGAGTGTAGGGGGCAGTGCCCACTCTGGAAACACCATATATTTT. Its translation: CAWSVGGSAHSGNTIYF. The variable domain in full, completed from reference TRBV30 and TRBJ1-3, reads SQTIHQWPATLVQPVGSPLSLECTVEGTSNPNLYWYRQAAGRGLQLLFYSVGIGQISSEVPQNLSASRPQDRQFILSSKKLLLSDSGFYLCAWSVGGSAHSGNTIYFGEGSWLTVV.

This sequence joins TRBV5-1 and TRBJ2-3, with D tentatively TRBD2 (5 bases). The CDR3 totals 17 residues. The V gene's germline CDR1 is SGHRS and CDR2 YFSETQ. The V end was cut by 0 bases, the J end by 0 bases, with 14 bases between. The CDR3 DNA reads TGCGCCAGCAGCTTGGCCGATCTAGCCCTAAGCACAGATACGCAGTATTTT. This translates into CASSLADLALSTDTQYF.

Notes on this clone: This may stem from a read error, because a much larger clone lies one nucleotide away. Other DNA sequences in the sample encode the same CDR3. This chain joins TRBV14 and TRBJ2-3; D call uncertain. Germline V gene lookup returns CDR1 SGHDN and CDR2 FVKESK. The CDR3 contains 11 residues. DNA for the CDR3: TGTGCCAGCAGTCACACAGATACGCAATATTTT. Translating it yields CASSHTDTQYF. Drawing the rest from reference TRBV14 and TRBJ2-3, the complete variable domain is EAGVTQFPSHSVIEKGQTVTLRCDPISGHDNLYWYRRVMGKEIKFLLHFVKESKQDESGMPNNRFLAERTGGTYSTLKVQPAELEDSGVYFCASSHTDTQYFGPGTRLTVL.

This clone came up a few times. V and J are TRBV11-2 and TRBJ2-7; D is possibly TRBD1 (6 bases). This CDR3 spans 13 amino acids. Germline CDR1 reads SGHAT; CDR2 reads FQNNGV. V was cut by 1 base and J by 6 bases, with 10 bases left in between. CDR3 sequence: CASSLAGVSEQYF. CDR3 coding DNA: TGTGCCAGCAGCTTAGCAGGGGTGAGCGAGCAGTACTTC.

This clone showed up just a few times. This sequence joins TRBV25-1 and TRBJ2-7, with D tentatively TRBD1 (5 bases). Trimming removed 5 bases at V and 3 bases at J, with 14 bases between. The germline V gene has CDR1 MGHDK and CDR2 SYGVNS. This CDR3 has 14 residues. The CDR3 region is CASSPMGQGYEQYF. The CDR3, as DNA: TGTGCCAGCAGTCCCATGGGGCAGGGCTACGAGCAGTACTTC.

The chain recombines TRBV7-9 with TRBJ1-1; D not resolved. CDR3 length: 14 residues. Germline assignment: CDR1 SEHNR and CDR2 FQNEAQ (reference sequence). With 1 base removed from V and 2 bases from J, the gap between germline ends came to 8 bases. The CDR3 reads CASSLGTDNTEAFF. In DNA, the CDR3 is TGTGCCAGCAGCTTAGGAACAGACAACACTGAAGCTTTCTTT.

This rearrangement joins TRBV7-9 to TRBJ2-4; 11 bases fit TRBD1. The CDR3 has 13 residues. V lost 5 bases to trimming and J lost 8 bases; unmatched junction nucleotides: 2. In germline, CDR1 is SEHNR, CDR2 FQNEAQ (reference sequence). This CDR3 is CASSRTGGHIQYF. DNA for the CDR3: TGTGCCAGCAGCCGGACAGGGGGCCACATTCAGTACTTC.

V gene TRBV5-1 combines with J gene TRBJ2-1, with 7 bases that match TRBD2. CDR1 SGHRS and CDR2 YFSETQ come from the germline V gene. This CDR3 has 16 amino acids. The V segment lost 2 bases and the J segment 4 bases; nucleotides outside the gene matches: 9. The CDR3 reads CASSLQRVGGYNEQFF. CDR3 DNA sequence: TGCGCCAGCAGCTTACAAAGGGTCGGGGGGTACAATGAGCAGTTCTTC.

This clone came up a few times. This chain links TRBV29-1 with TRBJ2-1; TRBD1 agrees at 9 bases. CDR1 and CDR2 (germline): SQVTM, ANQGSEA. After removal of 7 bases from V and 5 bases from J, the junction contained 12 bases not matched to a gene. The CDR3 length is 15 residues. The CDR3: CSAGTGWYFDNEQFF. The CDR3, as DNA: TGCAGCGCTGGGACAGGGTGGTATTTCGACAATGAGCAGTTCTTC.

This clone was recorded at least ten times. This rearrangement joins TRBV15 to TRBJ2-3; D perhaps matches TRBD1 (5 bases). The CDR3 sequence is 14 residues long. CDR1 and CDR2 (germline): LNHNV, YYDKDF (reference sequence). V was clipped by 0 bases and J by 6 bases, with 10 bases between them. The CDR3 reads CATSRDRAADTQYF. DNA of the CDR3: TGTGCCACCAGCAGAGACAGGGCGGCGGATACGCAGTATTTT.

This clone was observed a few times. This chain uses TRBV18 with TRBJ1-1; D possibly corresponds to TRBD1 (5 bases). Between the trimmed V and J ends, which lost 3 bases and 4 bases, there was a span of 18 bases. Germline assignment: CDR1 KGHSH and CDR2 LQKENI. This CDR3 is 16 amino acids long. The CDR3 reads CASSPIRGGAGTEAFF. The CDR3 DNA reads as TGTGCCAGCTCACCGATCAGAGGCGGGGCGGGCACTGAAGCTTTCTTT.

This clone was detected ten times or more. CDR3 residues: CASGLVRLAGGTDTQYF. The CDR3 coding sequence is TGTGCTAGTGGTTTGGTACGGCTAGCGGGAGGCACAGATACGCAGTATTTT. The genes are TRBV12-5 and TRBJ2-3; 10 nucleotides align to TRBD2. The CDR3 runs to 17 residues. Unmatched junction bases numbered 4, after V lost 0 bases and J lost 1 base. Germline-derived CDR1 and CDR2 are LGHNT and FRNRAP.

The genes are TRBV7-2 and TRBJ1-6; no reliable D call. Trimming removed 7 bases from V and 6 bases from J, with 13 bases in between. Germline loops: CDR1 SGHTA, CDR2 FQGNSA. There are 14 residues in the CDR3. The CDR3 DNA is TGTGCCAGCAACTCCAGGTTGAGTAATTCACCCCTCCACTTT. Encoded protein: CASNSRLSNSPLHF.

This clone was detected many times. The CDR3, as DNA: TGTGCCAGTGCGGACAGGCGCTCCTACGAGCAGTACTTC. Translating gives CASADRRSYEQYF. The V and J genes are TRBV5-4 and TRBJ2-7; the match to TRBD1 covers 7 bases. The CDR3 has 13 residues. J lost 0 bases, V lost 8 bases, and 5 bases had no gene match. Germline V lookup: CDR1 SGHNT, CDR2 YYREEE (reference sequence).

This clone has just a few counts. The chain has TRBV30 and TRBJ2-7; 12 bases map to TRBD1. This CDR3 has 18 amino acids. Germline V gives CDR1 GTSNPN, CDR2 SVGIG (reference sequence). V was clipped by 3 bases and J by 0 bases; unmatched bases: 12. CDR3 DNA: TGTGCCTGGAGCCGAGGGACAGGGGGCCCCGGATTCTCCTACGAGCAGTACTTC. This codes for CAWSRGTGGPGFSYEQYF.

The genes are TRBV4-2 and TRBJ2-5; TRBD2 agrees at 9 bases. V was clipped by 5 bases and J by 2 bases; unmatched bases: 6. The CDR3 has 15 amino acids. CDR1 and CDR2 (germline): LGHNA, YNFKEQ. CDR3 residues: CASSTRLAEQETQYF. CDR3 coding DNA: TGTGCCAGCAGCACCAGACTAGCGGAACAAGAGACCCAGTACTTC.

V and J are TRBV5-1 and TRBJ2-6; D is unresolved. V was clipped by 1 base and J by 0 bases, with 8 bases between them. The germline gives CDR1 SGHRS, CDR2 YFSETQ. The CDR3 covers 16 residues. This chain's CDR3 is CASSLLSGSGANVLTF. Written as DNA, the CDR3 is TGCGCCAGCAGCTTGCTTTCCGGCTCTGGGGCCAACGTCCTGACTTTC.

This clone occurred a few times. V is TRBV23-1 and J is TRBJ2-2, with 8 bases aligning to TRBD2. TRBV23-1 is an open reading frame, and its role is uncertain. This CDR3 has 19 residues. Trimming took 4 bases from V and 4 from J; bases not matched to a gene: 17. DNA of the CDR3: TGCGCCAGCAGTCGACCCACTAGCGGCGATACCCCGAGCACCGGGGAGCTGTTTTTT. Translated: CASSRPTSGDTPSTGELFF.

This clone was seen more than once but under ten times. The chain is built from TRBV5-1 and TRBJ2-1; TRBD1 matches at 11 bases. V lost 7 bases to trimming and J lost 6 bases; unmatched junction nucleotides: 9. CDR1 and CDR2 (germline): SGHRS, YFSETQ. CDR3 size: 15 residues. This chain's CDR3 is CASAQTGTGGNEQFF. In DNA, the CDR3 is TGCGCCAGCGCCCAGACCGGGACAGGGGGCAATGAGCAGTTCTTC.

Comment on this clone: The junction shows a germline mismatch at one end, possibly a read error. The chain has TRBV15 and TRBJ1-4; perhaps TRBD1 as D (5 bases). Germline V gene sequence: CDR1 LNHNV, CDR2 YYDKDF (reference sequence). The CDR3 length is 15 residues. CDR3 sequence reads: CATSRDARANEKLFF. The CDR3 nucleotides read TGTGCCACCAGCAGAGATGCCAGGGCTAACGAAAAACTGTTTTTT.